This record concerns one T cell receptor (beta chain) sequence. Some clones are missing from TCRdb's copy, which holds only in-frame ones; the method was immunoSEQ multiplex PCR. The data show about 92,000 clones, with around 94% seen just once and over 2% held by the top ten. This sample is drawn from a study of T cell changes during pregnancy in multiple sclerosis. Trimming at V came to 3 bases and at J to 5 bases, leaving 6 bases not matched to a gene. CDR3 length: 15 residues. Per the germline V gene, CDR1 is SNHLY and CDR2 is FYNNEI. The sequence came from a female donor with multiple sclerosis, enrolled in a pregnancy study. The specimen was peripheral blood, collected in the first trimester of pregnancy. V usage is TRBV2 and J usage is TRBJ2-2; 7 nucleotides match TRBD1. CDR3 region: CASSEQGVGTGELFF. DNA of the CDR3: TGTGCCAGCAGTGAGCAGGGGGTGGGGACCGGGGAGCTGTTTTTT.